The 22 T cell receptor beta chains presented below share a single source sample, sequenced in a study of T cell responses to AZD1222 COVID-19 vaccine. The table came from immunoSEQ multiplex PCR; TCRdb's copy has only in-frame clones and leaves some out. The sample comprises about 130,000 clones, roughly 91% of which are singletons, and around 1% rests with the top ten. The specimen was peripheral blood, collected 28 days after the second AZD1222 dose. Source of these receptors: an adult who received the AZD1222 COVID-19 vaccine.

The J gene is TRBJ2-7, the V gene TRBV10-3, with 10 bases aligning to TRBD2. Looked up from germline, CDR1 is ENHRY and CDR2 is SYGVKD. Losses at the gene ends were 10 bases for V and 2 bases for J; bases not matched to a gene: 5. The CDR3 covers 13 residues. The CDR3 protein is CATLLAGAYEQYF. The CDR3 DNA follows: TGTGCCACCCTTCTAGCGGGAGCCTACGAGCAGTACTTC.

The chain recombines TRBV3-1 (or the pseudogene TRBV3-2) with TRBJ1-1, with D uncertain. The length of the CDR3 is 14 residues. CDR1 LGHDT and CDR2 YNNKEL come from the germline V gene (reference sequence). Trimming took 3 bases from V and 8 from J, leaving 16 bases between them. Here the CDR3 DNA reads TGTGCCAGCAGCCATTTATGGAGACAATTCGAAGCTTTCTTT. Its protein product is CASSHLWRQFEAFF.

The rearrangement joins TRBV25-1 to TRBJ2-7; a possible D gene is TRBD1 (5 bases). CDR1 MGHDK and CDR2 SYGVNS come from the germline V gene. Trimming removed 3 bases from V and 4 bases from J, with 7 bases in between. The CDR3 extends over 12 amino acids. Here the CDR3 DNA reads TGTGCCAGCAGTGACAGGGTGTACGAGCAGTACTTC. Its translation: CASSDRVYEQYF.

This clone was recorded a few times. V and J are TRBV9 and TRBJ1-2; a possible D gene is TRBD1 (6 bases). Deletions cut 2 bases from V and 4 bases from J, with 15 bases between. Germline V gene lookup returns CDR1 SGDLS and CDR2 YYNGEE. CDR3 length equals 15 residues. This CDR3 is CASSVTGTSGYGYTF. DNA of the CDR3: TGTGCCAGCAGCGTCACCGGGACATCTGGCTATGGCTACACCTTC.

This chain links TRBV5-4 with TRBJ2-1; 10 bases map to TRBD2. This CDR3 comprises 15 residues. V was pared by 3 bases and J by 5 bases, with 5 bases of the junction left unmatched. The germline V gene encodes CDR1 SGHNT and CDR2 YYREEE (reference sequence). DNA for the CDR3: TGTGCCAGCAGCTGGGGACTAGCGCCGAACAATGAGCAGTTCTTC. Translating gives CASSWGLAPNNEQFF.

The chain is built from TRBV2 and TRBJ2-3; D call uncertain. V was pared by 11 bases and J by 1 base, with 16 bases between. This CDR3 has 14 amino acids. From germline, CDR1 is SNHLY and CDR2 FYNNEI. The CDR3 DNA reads TGTGCCCTCCCCGGATCCGTCGGCACAGATACGCAGTATTTT. Translation: CALPGSVGTDTQYF.

The rearrangement links TRBV28 to TRBJ1-5; 7 bases are shared with TRBD1. CDR1 and CDR2 from the germline V gene are MDHEN and SYDVKM. V dropped 2 bases and J dropped 7; count of bases not matched to a gene: 8. This CDR3 is built from 15 residues. The CDR3 nucleotides read TGTGCCAGCAGTTTACCCGACAGGGTTTACCAGCCCCAGCATTTT. It is translated as CASSLPDRVYQPQHF.

V usage is TRBV4-1 and J usage is TRBJ2-3; TRBD2 agrees at 14 bases. CDR1 and CDR2 (germline): MGHRA, YSYEKL. The trim removed 4 bases at V and 8 bases at J, leaving 5 bases unmatched. This CDR3 is built from 15 residues. The CDR3 DNA sequence: TGCGCCAGCAGCCCGGGACTAGCGGGAGAGGGTACGCAGTATTTT. This sequence encodes CASSPGLAGEGTQYF.

This chain uses TRBV5-1 with TRBJ2-7; D may be TRBD1 or TRBD2 (5 bases each). V gave up 4 bases and J gave up 8 bases, with 16 bases separating them. In germline, CDR1 is SGHRS, CDR2 YFSETQ. The CDR3 loop spans 13 amino acids. The CDR3 region is CASSPQEAAQQYF. The CDR3 DNA follows: TGCGCCAGCAGCCCACAGGAGGCGGCCCAGCAGTACTTC.

The chain has TRBV5-3 and TRBJ1-1; no definite D call. TRBV5-3 is assigned to the ORF class and has an uncertain function. V was pared by 4 bases and J by 1 base, with 8 bases between. This CDR3 has 13 residues. The CDR3 nucleotides are TGTGCCAGAAGCGCCTCTGGGAACACTGAAGCTTTCTTT. This codes for CARSASGNTEAFF.

The chain recombines TRBV11-1 with TRBJ2-1, with D possibly TRBD2 on 7 matching bases. This CDR3 is 16 amino acids long. Trimming left V 0 bases short and J 3 bases short, with 12 bases between. Germline loops: CDR1 SGHAT, CDR2 FQDESV (reference sequence). CDR3 region: CASSLAPGGGYNEQFF. The CDR3 DNA sequence: TGTGCCAGCAGCTTAGCGCCGGGGGGCGGCTACAATGAGCAGTTCTTC.

The rearrangement links TRBV12-5 to TRBJ1-2; D is uncertain. Germline V gene data show CDR1 as LGHNT and CDR2 as FRNRAP. The CDR3 consists of 14 residues. Deletions cut 3 bases from V and 4 bases from J, with 12 bases between. The CDR3 DNA reads TGTGCTAGTGGTTTCCATATAAGTTCCTATGGCTACACCTTC. Its translation: CASGFHISSYGYTF.

The chain combines TRBV21-1 with TRBJ1-1; TRBD1 was called by the table and not checked on the DNA. TRBV21-1 is reported as a pseudogene. The CDR3 totals 20 residues. The CDR3 DNA reads as TGTGCCAGCAGCAAACTCAAAGAGGGACAGGGAGGAAGGGTGAACACTGAAGCTTTCTTT. As protein: CASSKLKEGQGGRVNTEAFF.

The gene calls are TRBV28 and TRBJ1-1, with a weak D call TRBD1 (5 bases). Trimming left V 2 bases short and J 8 bases short, with 9 bases between. The CDR3 runs to 12 residues. From germline, CDR1 is MDHEN and CDR2 SYDVKM. CDR3 protein: CASSLVEGEAFF. CDR3 nucleotides: TGTGCCAGCAGTTTAGTGGAGGGGGAAGCTTTCTTT.

The gene calls are TRBV27 and TRBJ2-7; D uncertain. V shed 6 bases and J shed 4 bases, with 10 bases lying between them. The CDR3 length is 12 residues. Germline CDR1 and CDR2: MNHEY and SMNVEV (reference sequence). Written as DNA, the CDR3 is TGTGCCAGCAGGATTCCGGTTTACGAGCAGTACTTC. Translated, it gives CASRIPVYEQYF.

V is TRBV5-1 and J is TRBJ2-2, with 7 bases that match TRBD2. Unmatched junction bases numbered 7, after V lost 2 bases and J lost 0 bases. The length of the CDR3 is 17 residues. Germline V lookup: CDR1 SGHRS, CDR2 YFSETQ. In DNA form, the CDR3 reads TGCGCCAGCAGCTTTGAGCGGGGTAGGCCGAACACCGGGGAGCTGTTTTTT. Protein: CASSFERGRPNTGELFF. Combining the CDR3 with reference TRBV5-1 and TRBJ2-2 gives the whole variable domain KAGVTQTPRYLIKTRGQQVTLSCSPISGHRSVSWYQQTPGQGLQFLFEYFSETQRNKGNFPGRFSGRQFSNSRSEMNVSTLELGDSALYLCASSFERGRPNTGELFFGEGSRLTVL.

This chain connects TRBV2 to TRBJ1-2; D is uncertain. This CDR3 comprises 13 residues. Germline loops: CDR1 SNHLY, CDR2 FYNNEI. Trimming stripped 4 bases from V and 8 bases from J, with 14 bases between. In nucleotides, the CDR3 is TGTGCCAGCAGTGGACACGAATCGGGGGGCTACACCTTC. Its protein product is CASSGHESGGYTF.

The rearrangement uses TRBV21-1 and TRBJ1-5; the DNA was not used to check the table's D call, TRBD1. TRBV21-1 is flagged as a pseudogene. CDR3 length equals 18 residues. DNA for the CDR3: TGTGCCAGCAGCAAAGACTCCCGGGACAGTGGGAGCAATCAGCCCCAGCATTTT. Translating gives CASSKDSRDSGSNQPQHF.

The rearrangement uses TRBV7-2 and TRBJ2-1; 8 bases align to TRBD2. V lost 5 bases and J lost 8; bases outside the gene matches: 11. Germline CDR1 and CDR2: SGHTA and FQGNSA. This CDR3 spans 15 amino acids. As DNA, the CDR3 is TGTGCCAGCAGCAAAGGACCGGGAGGGCCGTATGAGCAGTTCTTC. Translating gives CASSKGPGGPYEQFF.

This clone was counted only a few times. This chain connects TRBV3-1 (or the pseudogene TRBV3-2) to TRBJ2-1; D is uncertain. V was clipped by 4 bases and J by 7 bases, with 8 bases between them. Germline V gene data show CDR1 as LGHDT and CDR2 as YNNKEL (reference sequence). The CDR3 covers 12 residues. This chain's CDR3 is CASSRSRNEQFF. The CDR3 coding sequence is TGTGCCAGCAGCCGGTCCAGGAATGAGCAGTTCTTC.

This clone has just one count. This sequence joins TRBV28 and TRBJ2-7; tentatively, D is TRBD1 (6 bases). The germline V gene encodes CDR1 MDHEN and CDR2 SYDVKM. V gave up 1 base and J gave up 3 bases, with 16 bases separating them. This CDR3 is 16 amino acids long. CDR3 sequence (DNA): TGTGCCAGCAGTTTATCAGACAGGTTTGGGGGCTACGAGCAGTACTTC. This encodes CASSLSDRFGGYEQYF.

The rearrangement links TRBV6-1 to TRBJ2-7, with D perhaps matching TRBD2 (6 bases). The V and J ends lost 3 bases and 8 bases respectively, with 14 bases between them. Germline V gene data show CDR1 as MNHNS and CDR2 as SASEGT. CDR3 length: 13 amino acids. CDR3 nucleotide sequence: TGTGCCAGCAGTGAGGTGGCGGAGGGGCAGCAGTACTTC. It translates to CASSEVAEGQQYF.